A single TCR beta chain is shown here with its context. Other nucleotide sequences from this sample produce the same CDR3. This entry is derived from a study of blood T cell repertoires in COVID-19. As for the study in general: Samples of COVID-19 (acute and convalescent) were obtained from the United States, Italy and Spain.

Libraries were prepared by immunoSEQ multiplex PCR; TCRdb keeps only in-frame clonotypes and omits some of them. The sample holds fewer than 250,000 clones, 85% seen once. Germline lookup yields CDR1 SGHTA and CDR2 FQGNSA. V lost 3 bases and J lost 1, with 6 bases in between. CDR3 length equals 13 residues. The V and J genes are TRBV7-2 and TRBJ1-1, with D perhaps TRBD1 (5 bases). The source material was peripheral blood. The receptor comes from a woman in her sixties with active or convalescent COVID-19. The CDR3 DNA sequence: TGTGCCAGCAGCTTGACAGAGAACACTGAAGCTTTCTTT. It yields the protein CASSLTENTEAFF.